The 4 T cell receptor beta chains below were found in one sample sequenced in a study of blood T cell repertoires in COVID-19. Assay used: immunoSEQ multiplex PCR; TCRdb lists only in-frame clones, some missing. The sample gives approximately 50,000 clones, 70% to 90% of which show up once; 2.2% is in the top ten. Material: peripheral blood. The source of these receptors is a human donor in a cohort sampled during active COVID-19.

The CDR3 is CASSGTSGRSGNEQFF. DNA of the CDR3: TGTGCCAGCAGTGGGACTAGCGGGAGGTCTGGGAATGAGCAGTTCTTC. The chain combines TRBV25-1 with TRBJ2-1; 14 bases match TRBD2. Germline V CDR1 and CDR2: MGHDK, SYGVNS. V was pared by 4 bases and J by 7 bases, with 6 bases of the junction left unmatched. The CDR3 has 16 residues.

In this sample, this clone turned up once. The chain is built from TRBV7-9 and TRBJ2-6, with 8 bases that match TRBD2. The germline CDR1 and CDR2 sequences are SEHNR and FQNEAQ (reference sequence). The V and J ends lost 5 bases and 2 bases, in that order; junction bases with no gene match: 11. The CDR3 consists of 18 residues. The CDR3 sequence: CASSRWRGAGAGANVLTF. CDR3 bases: TGTGCCAGCAGCCGGTGGCGGGGGGCCGGAGCTGGGGCCAACGTCCTGACTTTC.

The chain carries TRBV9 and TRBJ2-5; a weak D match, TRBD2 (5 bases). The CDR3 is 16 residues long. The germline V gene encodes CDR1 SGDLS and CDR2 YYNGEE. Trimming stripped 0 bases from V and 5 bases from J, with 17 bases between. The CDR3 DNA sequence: TGTGCCAGCAGCGTAGATGAGGGTAGCTTGGGTGAGACCCAGTACTTC. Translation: CASSVDEGSLGETQYF.

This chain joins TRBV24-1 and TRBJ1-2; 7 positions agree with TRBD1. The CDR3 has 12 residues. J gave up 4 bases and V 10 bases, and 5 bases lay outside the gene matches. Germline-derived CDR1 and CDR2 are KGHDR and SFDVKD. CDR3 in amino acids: CATDRPSYGYTF. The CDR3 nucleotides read TGTGCCACGGACAGGCCAAGCTATGGCTACACCTTC.